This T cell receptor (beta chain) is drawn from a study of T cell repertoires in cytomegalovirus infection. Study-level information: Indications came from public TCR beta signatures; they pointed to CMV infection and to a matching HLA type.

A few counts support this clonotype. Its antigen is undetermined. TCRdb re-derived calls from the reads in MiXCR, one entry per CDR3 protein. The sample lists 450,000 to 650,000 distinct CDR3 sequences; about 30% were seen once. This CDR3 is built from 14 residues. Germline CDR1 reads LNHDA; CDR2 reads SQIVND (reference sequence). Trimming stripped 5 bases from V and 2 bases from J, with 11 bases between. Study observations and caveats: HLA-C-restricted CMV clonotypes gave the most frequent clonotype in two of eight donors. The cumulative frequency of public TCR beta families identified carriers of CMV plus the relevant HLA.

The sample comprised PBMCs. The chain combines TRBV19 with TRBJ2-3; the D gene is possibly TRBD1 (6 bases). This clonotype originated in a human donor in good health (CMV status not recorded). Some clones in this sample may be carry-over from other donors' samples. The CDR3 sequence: CASSVGGPTDTQYF. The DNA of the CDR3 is TGTGCCAGTAGTGTTGGGGGCCCCACAGATACGCAGTATTTT.